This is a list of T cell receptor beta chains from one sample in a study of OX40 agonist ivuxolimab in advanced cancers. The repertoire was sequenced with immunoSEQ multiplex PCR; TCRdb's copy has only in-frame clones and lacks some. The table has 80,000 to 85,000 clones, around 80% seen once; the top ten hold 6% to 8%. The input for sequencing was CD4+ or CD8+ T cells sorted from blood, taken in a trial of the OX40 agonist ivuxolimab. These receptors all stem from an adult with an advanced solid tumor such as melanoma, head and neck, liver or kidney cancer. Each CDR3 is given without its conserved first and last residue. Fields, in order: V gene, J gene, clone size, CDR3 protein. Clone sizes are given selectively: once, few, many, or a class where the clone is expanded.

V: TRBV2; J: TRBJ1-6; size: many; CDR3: ASSVGDRSSPLH
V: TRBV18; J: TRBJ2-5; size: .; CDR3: ASSQALGETQY
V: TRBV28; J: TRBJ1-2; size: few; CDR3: ASSPDRVRGYT
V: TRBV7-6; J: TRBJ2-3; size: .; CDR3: AIEAPNTDTQY
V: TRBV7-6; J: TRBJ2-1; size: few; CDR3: ASSRGGNEQF
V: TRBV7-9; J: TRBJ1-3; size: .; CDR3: ASSLERVSGNTIY
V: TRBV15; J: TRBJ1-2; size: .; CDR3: ATSREFSSRLENGYT
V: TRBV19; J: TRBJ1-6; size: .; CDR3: ASKTGTENSPLH
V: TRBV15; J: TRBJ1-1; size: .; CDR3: ATSRDRSGLSLNTEAF
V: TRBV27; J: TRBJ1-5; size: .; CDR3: ASRSGVSNQPQH
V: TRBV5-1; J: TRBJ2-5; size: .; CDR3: ASSIPGQVMETQY
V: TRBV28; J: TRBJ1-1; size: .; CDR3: ASGGTEAF
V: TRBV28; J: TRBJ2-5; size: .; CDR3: ASSFRVYQETQY
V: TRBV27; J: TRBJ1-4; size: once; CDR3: ATVIATNEKLF
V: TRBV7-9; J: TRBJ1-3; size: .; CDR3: ASSLATGGGNTIY
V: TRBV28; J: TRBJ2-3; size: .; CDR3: ASSSSKDTQY
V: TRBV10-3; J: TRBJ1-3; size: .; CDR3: AIRDPNRATGNTIY
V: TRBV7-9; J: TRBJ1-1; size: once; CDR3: ASSLGANTEAF
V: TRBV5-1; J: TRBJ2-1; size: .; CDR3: ASSPGQGFEQF